The T cell receptor beta chain under discussion was sequenced for a study of regulatory T cells in long-lasting Graves disease. Study as a whole: Positive TSH receptor antibodies alongside over 5 years of antithyroid drugs were what marked Graves' disease as persistent.

Time point given: persistent/refractory GD, antithyroid drugs over 5 years with positive TRAb. PBMC RNA served as the TCR library source. Broader study findings: Persistent disease was characterized by preferential usage of TRBV28, TRBJ1-2 and TRBJ2-5.

This clonotype was recorded many times. Its antigen is not identified. The V end lost 8 bases, the J end lost 2 bases, and 12 bases lay between the germline ends. The CDR3 spans 13 residues. Arm-PCR of CDR3 regions and iRepertoire HTBI primers were used to build TCR beta libraries. How the authors handled the data: Identification yielded 55 to 75 TRBV and approximately 13 TRBJ segments across samples. TCRdb called the multiplex PCR reads again in MiXCR, with one record for every CDR3 protein. The V and J calls and clone size are TCRdb's, not the authors'. Among roughly 500,000 distinct CDR3 sequences listed, less than 25% were seen once.

The sample was peripheral blood mononuclear cells (PBMCs), taken when the disease was refractory, from a patient treated with antithyroid drugs. The chain recombines TRBV12-3 or TRBV12-4 with TRBJ1-2; the D gene is possibly TRBD1 (5 bases). The TCR comes from a female donor with Graves disease. The CDR3 spells CASLARDNYGYTF. The CDR3 coding sequence is TGTGCCAGCCTCGCTCGGGACAACTATGGCTACACCTTC.